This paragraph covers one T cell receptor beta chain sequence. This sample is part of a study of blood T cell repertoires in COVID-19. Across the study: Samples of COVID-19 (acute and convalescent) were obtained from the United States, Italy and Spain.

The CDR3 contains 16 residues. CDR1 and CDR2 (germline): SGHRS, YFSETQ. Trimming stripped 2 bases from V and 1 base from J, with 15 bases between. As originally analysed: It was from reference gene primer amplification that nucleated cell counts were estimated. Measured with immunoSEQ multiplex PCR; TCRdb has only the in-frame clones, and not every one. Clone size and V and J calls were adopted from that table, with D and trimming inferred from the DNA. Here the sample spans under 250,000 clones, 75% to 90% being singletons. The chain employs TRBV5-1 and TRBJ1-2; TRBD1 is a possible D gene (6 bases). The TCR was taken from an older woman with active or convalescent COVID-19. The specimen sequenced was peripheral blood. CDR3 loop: CASSFSQGSFNYGYTF. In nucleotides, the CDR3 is TGCGCCAGCAGCTTCTCGCAGGGGTCTTTTAACTATGGCTACACCTTC.